The 5 T cell receptor beta chains listed next were all sequenced from one sample in a study of T-cell reconstitution after alpha-beta-depleted transplantation in children. A library of TCRbeta sequences, prepared with unique molecular identifiers, was generated. TCRdb called the PCR reads again in MiXCR, with one record for every CDR3 protein. In the table there are 700,000 to 850,000 distinct CDR3 sequences, less than 20% of which are singletons. The sequences come from PBMCs, mostly from graft donor cells, collected 360 days after TCRalphabeta/CD19-depleted stem cell transplant. These TCRs come from a male patient younger than 18 who had a stem cell transplant for acute lymphoblastic leukemia, so the T cells may come from the graft donor.

The chain links TRBV11-2 to TRBJ2-7; 8 bases are a match to TRBD2. Germline V gene data show CDR1 as SGHAT and CDR2 as FQNNGV. V was pared by 3 bases and J by 5 bases, with 9 bases of the junction left unmatched. The CDR3 spans 15 residues. This CDR3 reads CASSFPGGPTHEQYF. The CDR3, as DNA: TGTGCCAGCAGCTTTCCGGGAGGGCCGACCCACGAGCAGTACTTC.

The V gene is TRBV6-1, the J gene TRBJ1-5; the D gene is possibly TRBD1 (5 bases). CDR1 and CDR2 from the germline V gene are MNHNS and SASEGT. Trimming shortened V by 9 bases and J by 1 base, and 16 bases separated the two germline ends. CDR3 length: 15 residues. Written as DNA, the CDR3 is TGTGCCAGTACACCAAGGGGAAGGAGCAATCAGCCCCAGCATTTT. Protein: CASTPRGRSNQPQHF.

The chain carries TRBV6-5 and TRBJ2-7; 10 bases fit TRBD2. With 5 bases clipped from V and 4 bases from J, the junction kept 8 bases outside the gene matches. The CDR3 runs to 15 residues. The V gene's germline CDR1 is MNHEY and CDR2 SVGAGI. The CDR3 sequence is CASSNPTSGRYEQYF. The DNA of the CDR3 is TGTGCCAGCAGTAACCCGACTAGCGGGCGTTACGAGCAGTACTTC.

This clonotype came up a few times. V is TRBV5-1 and J is TRBJ2-2; D not certain. Germline-derived CDR1 and CDR2 are SGHRS and YFSETQ. The CDR3 contains 13 residues. Trimming took off 4 bases at V and 7 bases at J, with 11 bases between the two ends. The CDR3 nucleotides read TGCGCCAGCAGCCCCTACCAAAACGGGGAGCTGTTTTTT. Protein product: CASSPYQNGELFF.

This clonotype was counted a few times. The rearrangement uses TRBV2 and TRBJ1-4; weak D call: TRBD1 (5 bases). Germline V gene data show CDR1 as SNHLY and CDR2 as FYNNEI. With 1 base removed from V and 8 bases from J, the gap between germline ends came to 11 bases. CDR3 length: 14 residues. The CDR3 loop reads CASSEGKGWEKLFF. CDR3 in DNA: TGTGCCAGCAGTGAAGGAAAGGGGTGGGAAAAACTGTTTTTT.